The 32 T cell receptor beta chains listed next were all sequenced from one sample in a study of T cell changes during pregnancy in multiple sclerosis (dated by TCRdb to the late 2010s). Library generation was performed with the immunoSEQ multiplex PCR assay. TCRdb took over this immuneACCESS table, retaining in-frame rearrangements with V and J assigned. Such tables are incomplete; in checked studies, under half of the missing clones stem from an unresolved V gene, and the remainder is unexplained. The sample records approximately 47,000 clones, approximately 95% of which are singletons. Clones ranked in the top ten supply 0.47% of the sample. Here the sequenced sample was CD4+ T cells from peripheral blood mononuclear cells, taken in the first trimester of pregnancy. Every receptor here comes from a female donor with multiple sclerosis, enrolled in a pregnancy study.

This clone has just one count. The chain combines TRBV5-1 with TRBJ1-5; D is possibly TRBD1 (5 bases). Between the trimmed V and J ends, which lost 0 bases and 6 bases, there was a span of 16 bases. This CDR3 has 16 residues. The germline CDR1 and CDR2 sequences are SGHRS and YFSETQ. The DNA of the CDR3 is TGCGCCAGCAGCTTGGGGTCGGGGGGTTCGGGTCAGCCCCAGCATTTT. It yields the protein CASSLGSGGSGQPQHF. Full variable domain (outside the CDR3, taken from reference TRBV5-1 and TRBJ1-5): KAGVTQTPRYLIKTRGQQVTLSCSPISGHRSVSWYQQTPGQGLQFLFEYFSETQRNKGNFPGRFSGRQFSNSRSEMNVSTLELGDSALYLCASSLGSGGSGQPQHFGDGTRLSIL.

The chain couples TRBV19 to TRBJ2-7; 9 bases match TRBD2. CDR1 and CDR2 from the germline V gene are LNHDA and SQIVND (reference sequence). Losses at the gene ends were 5 bases for V and 3 bases for J; bases not matched to a gene: 11. This CDR3 region has 16 residues. The CDR3 reads CASSSWSSGDNYEQYF. DNA for the CDR3: TGTGCCAGTAGTTCGTGGTCTAGCGGGGACAACTACGAGCAGTACTTC. Combining the CDR3 with reference TRBV19 and TRBJ2-7 gives the whole variable domain DGGITQSPKYLFRKEGQNVTLSCEQNLNHDAMYWYRQDPGQGLRLIYYSQIVNDFQKGDIAEGYSVSREKKESFPLTVTSAQKNPTAFYLCASSSWSSGDNYEQYFGPGTRLTVT.

This clone showed up just once. The chain couples TRBV6-1 to TRBJ2-3; the D gene is possibly TRBD2 (6 bases). Trimming took off 4 bases at V and 5 bases at J, with 19 bases between the two ends. The CDR3 loop spans 16 amino acids. Germline V gene data show CDR1 as MNHNS and CDR2 as SASEGT. CDR3 bases: TGTGCCAGCAGTGCTAACAAGGGCGGGGCTGGAGATACGCAGTATTTT. Protein: CASSANKGGAGDTQYF.

The chain combines TRBV6-4 with TRBJ2-2; D unresolved. The CDR3 covers 15 residues. V was trimmed by 2 bases and J by 1 base, leaving 8 bases between them. Germline CDR1 MRHNA, CDR2 SNTAGT. CDR3 bases: TGTGCCAGCAGTGACCGAGTCCTGAACACCGGGGAGCTGTTTTTT. It yields the protein CASSDRVLNTGELFF.

The CDR3 spells CASSRAGNTEAFF. In DNA, the CDR3 is TGTGCCAGCAGCCGAGCAGGGAACACTGAAGCTTTCTTT. The chain couples TRBV7-9 to TRBJ1-1; D is unclear. V lost 5 bases and J lost 1, with 8 bases in between. The CDR3 extends over 13 amino acids. Germline V CDR1 and CDR2: SEHNR, FQNEAQ (reference sequence).

The V call is TRBV28, the J call TRBJ1-2; D unclear. The V gene lost 3 bases and the J gene lost 2 bases, with 7 bases spanning the gap. The CDR3 consists of 13 residues. Germline assignment: CDR1 MDHEN and CDR2 SYDVKM. CDR3 sequence reads: CASSLGGNYGYTF. Written as DNA, the CDR3 is TGTGCCAGCAGTTTGGGAGGGAACTATGGCTACACCTTC.

CDR3 sequence (DNA): TGTGCCACCAGCAGAGGTAGCGGGGGAAGCAATGAGCAGTTCTTC. Residues: CATSRGSGGSNEQFF. The rearrangement joins TRBV15 to TRBJ2-1; 9 bases line up with TRBD2. CDR1 LNHNV and CDR2 YYDKDF come from the germline V gene (reference sequence). CDR3 length equals 15 residues. Trimming took 1 base from V and 6 from J; bases not matched to a gene: 4.

Regarding this clone: The junction departs from germline at one end; a sequencing error may be responsible. The V call is TRBV7-9, the J call TRBJ2-1, with TRBD2 as a possible D gene (5 bases). The V gene's germline CDR1 is SEHNR and CDR2 FQNEAQ (reference sequence). The CDR3 is made up of 14 amino acids. CDR3 nucleotide sequence: TGTGCCAGCAGCCTAGCATGGCGGGCCATTGAGCAGTTCTTC. This sequence encodes CASSLAWRAIEQFF.

Points on this clone: Germline is not matched at one junction end, which may reflect a read error. CDR3 in DNA: TGTGCTAGCAGCTTAGACACGGGTGAGCAGTTCTTC. The encoded protein is CASSLDTGEQFF. The rearrangement joins TRBV7-7 to TRBJ2-1; D remains unclear. Looked up from germline, CDR1 is SSHAT and CDR2 is FNYEAQ (reference sequence). The CDR3 contains 12 residues. The entire variable domain, with the rest obtained from reference TRBV7-7 and TRBJ2-1, is as follows: GAGVSQSPRYKVTKRGQDVTLRCDPISSHATLYWYQQALGQGPEFLTYFNYEAQPDKSGLPSDRFSAERPEGSISTLTIQRTEQRDSAMYRCASSLDTGEQFFGPGTRLTVL.

V is TRBV11-2 and J is TRBJ2-1; D is perhaps TRBD2 (7 bases). V lost 5 bases to trimming and J lost 6 bases, with 20 bases between them. CDR1 and CDR2 from the germline V gene are SGHAT and FQNNGV. The CDR3 is 16 residues long. For the CDR3, the DNA is TGTGCCAGCAGCCTTTGGGCGGGGGCCGAGGGCAATGAGCAGTTCTTC. It encodes CASSLWAGAEGNEQFF. The full variable domain, rest sourced from reference TRBV11-2 and TRBJ2-1, is EAGVAQSPRYKIIEKRQSVAFWCNPISGHATLYWYQQILGQGPKLLIQFQNNGVVDDSQLPKDRFSAERLKGVDSTLKIQPAKLEDSAVYLCASSLWAGAEGNEQFFGPGTRLTVL.

V is TRBV5-1 and J is TRBJ2-1; 8 positions match TRBD1. In germline, CDR1 is SGHRS, CDR2 YFSETQ. The J segment lost 5 bases and the V segment lost 0 bases, leaving 4 bases of the junction unmatched. The CDR3 contains 15 residues. The CDR3 sequence is CASSLVTGGHNEQFF. Here the CDR3 DNA reads TGCGCCAGCAGCTTGGTAACAGGGGGGCACAATGAGCAGTTCTTC.

This chain uses TRBV21-1 with TRBJ2-7; TRBD1, the table's D call, was not compared with the DNA. TRBV21-1 is given as a pseudogene. The CDR3 spans 15 residues. This chain's CDR3 is CASSGRQGFPYEQYF. As DNA, the CDR3 is TGTGCCAGCAGCGGTCGACAGGGGTTTCCCTACGAGCAGTACTTC.

Only a few counts were recorded for this clone. The rearrangement joins TRBV6-4 to TRBJ2-2; TRBD1 matches 7 bases. This CDR3 comprises 13 residues. The V gene's germline CDR1 is MRHNA and CDR2 SNTAGT. The junction had 4 bases not matched to a gene; V was cut back by 7 bases and J by 5 bases. CDR3 sequence reads: CASIYRGTGELFF. The CDR3 DNA is TGTGCCAGCATCTACAGGGGAACCGGGGAGCTGTTTTTT.

The chain employs TRBV15 and TRBJ2-3; TRBD2 agrees at 9 bases. V dropped 1 base and J dropped 3; count of bases not matched to a gene: 5. The CDR3 runs to 16 residues. Germline assignment: CDR1 LNHNV and CDR2 YYDKDF (reference sequence). DNA for the CDR3: TGTGCCACCAGCAGAGCTGGCGGGGGGGGAACAGATACGCAGTATTTT. Its translation is CATSRAGGGGTDTQYF.

This clone has just one count. CDR3: CASSRLELSYNEQFF. In DNA, the CDR3 is TGTGCCAGCAGCCGACTAGAACTTTCCTACAATGAGCAGTTCTTC. The chain combines TRBV5-6 with TRBJ2-1; TRBD2 might be the D (6 bases). The CDR3 contains 15 residues. Trimming cost V 4 bases and J 1 base, with 12 bases left between them. The V gene's germline CDR1 is SGHDT and CDR2 YYEEEE.

This sequence joins TRBV6-1 and TRBJ1-2; 8 bases match TRBD1. This CDR3 has 13 amino acids. The V and J ends lost 3 bases and 7 bases, in that order; junction bases with no gene match: 4. The germline V gene has CDR1 MNHNS and CDR2 SASEGT. CDR3 nucleotide sequence: TGTGCCAGCAGTGATTATACAGGGGGTGGCTACACCTTC. Protein product: CASSDYTGGGYTF.

This chain's CDR3 is CASSLGAGQGVTGEQFF. The DNA of the CDR3 is TGCGCCAGCAGCTTGGGTGCGGGACAGGGGGTTACGGGTGAGCAGTTCTTC. The V call is TRBV5-1, the J call TRBJ2-1, with 11 nucleotides matching TRBD1. The ends lost 0 bases at V and 9 bases at J; junction bases unmatched: 11. The CDR3 spans 17 residues. Germline V gene sequence: CDR1 SGHRS, CDR2 YFSETQ.

This chain joins TRBV9 and TRBJ2-3; 9 nucleotides align to TRBD2. The germline gives CDR1 SGDLS, CDR2 YYNGEE. The CDR3 contains 17 residues. The V segment lost 0 bases and the J segment 3 bases; nucleotides outside the gene matches: 8. The CDR3 region has the DNA TGTGCCAGCAGCGTAGATCCTAGCGGGGCGTTAACAGATACGCAGTATTTT. Its translation: CASSVDPSGALTDTQYF.

The chain couples TRBV19 to TRBJ1-2, with 7 nucleotides matching TRBD1. With V trimmed by 0 bases and J by 6 bases, 7 bases remained unmatched. The germline V gene encodes CDR1 LNHDA and CDR2 SQIVND (reference sequence). The CDR3 totals 15 residues. The chain's CDR3 is CASSIDPRDSDGYTF. The DNA for the CDR3 is TGTGCCAGTAGTATAGATCCCCGGGACAGCGATGGCTACACCTTC.

V and J are TRBV25-1 and TRBJ1-1; 7 bases match TRBD1. Germline loops: CDR1 MGHDK, CDR2 SYGVNS. The CDR3 totals 14 residues. V lost 8 bases and J lost 1; bases outside the gene matches: 7. The CDR3 coding sequence is TGTGCCAGCGTAACGACAGGGAAGAACACTGAAGCTTTCTTT. It translates to CASVTTGKNTEAFF. Full variable domain (rest looked up from reference TRBV25-1 and TRBJ1-1): EADIYQTPRYLVIGTGKKITLECSQTMGHDKMYWYQQDPGMELHLIHYSYGVNSTEKGDLSSESTVSRIRTEHFPLTLESARPSHTSQYLCASVTTGKNTEAFFGQGTRLTVV.

This chain uses TRBV11-3 with TRBJ2-7; TRBD1 matches 11 bases. The germline V gene has CDR1 SGHNT and CDR2 YENEEA. The CDR3 covers 15 residues. After removal of 5 bases from V and 5 bases from J, the junction contained 8 bases not matched to a gene. CDR3 sequence: CASSAPGTGGHEQYF. In DNA, the CDR3 is TGTGCCAGCAGCGCCCCCGGGACAGGGGGGCACGAGCAGTACTTC.

The chain carries TRBV4-1 and TRBJ1-1; D not resolved. V lost 1 base to trimming and J lost 3 bases, with 9 bases between them. CDR3 length equals 14 residues. Per germline, CDR1 MGHRA and CDR2 YSYEKL. The CDR3 is CASSQGELDTEAFF. The CDR3 DNA sequence: TGCGCCAGCAGCCAAGGAGAATTGGACACTGAAGCTTTCTTT.

CDR3 bases: TGTGCCAGCAGCCCTTCCGGGACAGGGGTCAAAAATGAAAAACTGTTTTTT. Translating gives CASSPSGTGVKNEKLFF. V is TRBV27 and J is TRBJ1-4; TRBD1 matches 10 bases. Germline CDR1 reads MNHEY; CDR2 reads SMNVEV (reference sequence). V dropped 6 bases and J dropped 5; count of bases not matched to a gene: 12. This CDR3 region has 17 residues. Drawing the rest from reference TRBV27 and TRBJ1-4, the complete variable domain is EAQVTQNPRYLITVTGKKLTVTCSQNMNHEYMSWYRQDPGLGLRQIYYSMNVEVTDKGDVPEGYKVSRKEKRNFPLILESPSPNQTSLYFCASSPSGTGVKNEKLFFGSGTQLSVL.

The V gene is TRBV7-2, the J gene TRBJ2-7; D possibly corresponds to TRBD2 (5 bases). The CDR3 sequence is 13 residues long. Trimming took 2 bases from V and 2 from J, leaving 7 bases between them. Germline V gives CDR1 SGHTA, CDR2 FQGNSA. CDR3 nucleotides: TGTGCCAGCAGCTTAACCGGGGCCTACGAGCAGTACTTC. Protein sequence: CASSLTGAYEQYF.

J is TRBJ2-7 and V is TRBV30; D is possibly TRBD1 (6 bases). Per germline, CDR1 GTSNPN and CDR2 SVGIG (reference sequence). V was cut by 3 bases and J by 2 bases, with 11 bases left in between. The CDR3 has 13 residues. CDR3 nucleotide sequence: TGTGCCTGGAGCCCGACAGGCGCCTACGAGCAGTACTTC. This gives the protein CAWSPTGAYEQYF.

The chain couples TRBV14 to TRBJ2-1; 13 bases fit TRBD2. V was clipped by 3 bases and J by 0 bases; unmatched bases: 23. The CDR3 spans 24 residues. Germline values: CDR1 SGHDN, CDR2 FVKESK. As DNA, the CDR3 is TGTGCCAGCAGCCACCTCCCACGGGGCACCCGACTAGCGGGGGGTCCCTACTCCTACAATGAGCAGTTCTTC. It yields the protein CASSHLPRGTRLAGGPYSYNEQFF. The whole variable domain, filled in from reference TRBV14 and TRBJ2-1, reads EAGVTQFPSHSVIEKGQTVTLRCDPISGHDNLYWYRRVMGKEIKFLLHFVKESKQDESGMPNNRFLAERTGGTYSTLKVQPAELEDSGVYFCASSHLPRGTRLAGGPYSYNEQFFGPGTRLTVL.

This chain joins TRBV27 and TRBJ1-2, with D perhaps TRBD1 (6 bases). The CDR3 is 17 amino acids. From germline, CDR1 is MNHEY and CDR2 SMNVEV (reference sequence). V lost 4 bases and J lost 2, with 20 bases in between. CDR3 sequence reads: CASSSGWGGGYNYGYTF. The CDR3 DNA follows: TGTGCCAGCAGTTCAGGGTGGGGGGGCGGTTACAACTATGGCTACACCTTC.

The chain has TRBV13 and TRBJ2-1, with 9 positions matching TRBD1. J lost 4 bases, V lost 0 bases, and 7 bases had no gene match. Germline V gene lookup returns CDR1 PRHDT and CDR2 FYEKMQ (reference sequence). This CDR3 has 17 amino acids. CDR3 amino acids: CASSLGVGTGFYNEQFF. DNA of the CDR3: TGTGCCAGCAGCTTAGGCGTGGGGACAGGGTTTTACAATGAGCAGTTCTTC.

The chain employs TRBV19 and TRBJ2-7, with D possibly matching TRBD2 (6 bases). Looked up from germline, CDR1 is LNHDA and CDR2 is SQIVND (reference sequence). Trimming shortened V by 5 bases and J by 0 bases, and 8 bases separated the two germline ends. The CDR3 totals 13 residues. The CDR3 spells CASSRGISYEQYF. The CDR3, as DNA: TGTGCCAGTAGTCGGGGGATCTCCTACGAGCAGTACTTC.

The J gene is TRBJ2-3, the V gene TRBV2, with 12 nucleotides matching TRBD2. Germline lookup yields CDR1 SNHLY and CDR2 FYNNEI. The CDR3 is 13 amino acids. V was pared by 9 bases and J by 5 bases, with 3 bases of the junction left unmatched. For the CDR3, the DNA is TGTGCCAGTCTAGCGGGGGGGCGAGATACGCAGTATTTT. Translation: CASLAGGRDTQYF.

The V and J genes are TRBV30 and TRBJ1-3, with D unclear. CDR1 GTSNPN and CDR2 SVGIG come from the germline V gene (reference sequence). Trimming took off 0 bases at V and 0 bases at J, with 15 bases between the two ends. The CDR3 is made up of 17 amino acids. Here the CDR3 DNA reads TGTGCCTGGAGTGTACCACAACAAAGTTTCTCTGGAAACACCATATATTTT. Protein sequence: CAWSVPQQSFSGNTIYF.

The genes are TRBV5-1 and TRBJ2-1; 9 bases fit TRBD2. The CDR3 is 16 amino acids. Germline V gene lookup returns CDR1 SGHRS and CDR2 YFSETQ. Trimming at V came to 0 bases and at J to 9 bases, leaving 10 bases not matched to a gene. The CDR3 loop is CASSLAPRGGSSEQFF. In DNA form, the CDR3 reads TGCGCCAGCAGCTTGGCCCCGCGGGGGGGCTCGAGTGAGCAGTTCTTC.